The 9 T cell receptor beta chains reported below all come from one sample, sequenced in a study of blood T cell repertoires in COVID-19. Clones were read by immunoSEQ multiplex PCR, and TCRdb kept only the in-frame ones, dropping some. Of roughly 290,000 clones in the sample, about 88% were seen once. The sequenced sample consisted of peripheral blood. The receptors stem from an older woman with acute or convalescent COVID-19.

The CDR3 protein is CASSPGQGRSDTQYF. CDR3 sequence (DNA): TGCGCCAGCAGCCCGGGACAGGGGCGTTCGGATACGCAGTATTTT. The genes are TRBV5-1 and TRBJ2-3; 10 bases fit TRBD1. The V segment lost 4 bases and the J segment 6 bases; nucleotides outside the gene matches: 8. Germline V lookup: CDR1 SGHRS, CDR2 YFSETQ. The CDR3 contains 15 residues.

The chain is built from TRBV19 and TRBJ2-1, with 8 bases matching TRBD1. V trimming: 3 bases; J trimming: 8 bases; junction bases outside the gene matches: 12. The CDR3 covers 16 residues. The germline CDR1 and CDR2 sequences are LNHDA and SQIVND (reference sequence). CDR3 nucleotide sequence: TGTGCCAGTAGTATGGAGGACAGGGTCGCCGGGGATGAGCAGTTCTTC. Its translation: CASSMEDRVAGDEQFF.

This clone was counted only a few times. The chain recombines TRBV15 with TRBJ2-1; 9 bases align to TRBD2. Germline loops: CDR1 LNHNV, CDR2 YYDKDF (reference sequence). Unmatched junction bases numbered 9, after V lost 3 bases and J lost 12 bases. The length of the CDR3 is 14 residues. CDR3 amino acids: CATSSENSGSGQFF. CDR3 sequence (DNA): TGTGCCACCAGCAGTGAGAATAGCGGGAGCGGGCAGTTCTTC.

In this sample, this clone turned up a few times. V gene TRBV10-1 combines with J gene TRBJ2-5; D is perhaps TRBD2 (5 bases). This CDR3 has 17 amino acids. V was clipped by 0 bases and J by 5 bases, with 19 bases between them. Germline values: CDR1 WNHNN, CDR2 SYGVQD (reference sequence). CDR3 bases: TGCGCCAGCAGTGAGTCGGTCCCGCCCTTACGAGGGGAGACCCAGTACTTC. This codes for CASSESVPPLRGETQYF.

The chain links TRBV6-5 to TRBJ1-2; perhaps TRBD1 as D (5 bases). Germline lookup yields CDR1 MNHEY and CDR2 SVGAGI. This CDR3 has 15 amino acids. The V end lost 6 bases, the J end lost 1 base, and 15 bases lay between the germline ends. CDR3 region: CASREGLLVNYGYTF. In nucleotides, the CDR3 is TGTGCCAGCAGGGAGGGACTCCTGGTTAACTATGGCTACACCTTC.

Written as DNA, the CDR3 is TGTGCCAGCAGCCAATCACTACGGAACTCTGGAAACACCATATATTTT. It is translated as CASSQSLRNSGNTIYF. The chain recombines TRBV3-1 (or the pseudogene TRBV3-2) with TRBJ1-3, with D uncertain. CDR3 length: 16 amino acids. Germline V gene data show CDR1 as LGHDT and CDR2 as YNNKEL (reference sequence). V lost 2 bases and J 0 bases, leaving 11 bases between the germline ends.

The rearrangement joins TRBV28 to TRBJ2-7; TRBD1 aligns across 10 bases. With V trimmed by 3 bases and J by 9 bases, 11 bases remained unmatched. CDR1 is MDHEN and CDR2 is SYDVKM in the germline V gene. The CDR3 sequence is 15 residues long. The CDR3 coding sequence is TGTGCCAGCAGTTTGCCCGGGACAGGGGATCGCGGGCAGTACTTC. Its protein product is CASSLPGTGDRGQYF.

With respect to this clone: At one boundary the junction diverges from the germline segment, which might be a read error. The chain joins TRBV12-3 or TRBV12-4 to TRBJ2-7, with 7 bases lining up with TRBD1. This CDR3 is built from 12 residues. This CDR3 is CASSTVGQTHHF. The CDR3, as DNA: TGTGCCAGCAGCACCGTGGGACAGACACACCACTTC.

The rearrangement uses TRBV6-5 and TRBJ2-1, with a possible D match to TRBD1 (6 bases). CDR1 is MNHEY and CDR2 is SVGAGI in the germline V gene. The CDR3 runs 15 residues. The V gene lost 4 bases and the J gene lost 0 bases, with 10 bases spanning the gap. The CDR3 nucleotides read TGTGCCAGCAGTTTTACAGGGAGCTCCTACAATGAGCAGTTCTTC. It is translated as CASSFTGSSYNEQFF.